The T cell receptor (beta chain) described here comes from a study of molecular identifiers for immune sequencing clone quantification. Study conclusions and caveats: Clones that exceeded 20 RNA copies held over 99% of effector molecules, yet under 1% in naive cells.

Germline-derived CDR1 and CDR2 are GTSNPN and SVGIG (reference sequence). Between the trimmed V and J ends, which lost 0 bases and 6 bases, there was a span of 15 bases. The CDR3 covers 15 residues. Using a CD8+CD4-CCR7+CD45RA+ phenotype, naive CD8 T cells were sorted. The authors built bulk TCR libraries by previously described methods with listed TCR primers. TCRdb used MiXCR to reprocess the PCR reads, holding one entry per CDR3 protein. In the table there are around 480,000 distinct CDR3 sequences, about a quarter of which are singletons. This clonotype was observed a few times. Its antigen is unidentified.

The receptor was isolated from a human donor in good health. Some libraries in this study had Jurkat cell RNA spiked in. The chain links TRBV30 to TRBJ2-1, with unresolved D. What was sequenced was naive CD8+ T cells from blood, with Jurkat cell RNA spiked in. The subset: FACS-sorted CD8+CD4-CCR7+CD45RA+ naive T cells. The CDR3 bases are TGTGCCTGGAGTGTTGTGGGAATGCTCTTCAATGAGCAGTTCTTC. Its translation: CAWSVVGMLFNEQFF.